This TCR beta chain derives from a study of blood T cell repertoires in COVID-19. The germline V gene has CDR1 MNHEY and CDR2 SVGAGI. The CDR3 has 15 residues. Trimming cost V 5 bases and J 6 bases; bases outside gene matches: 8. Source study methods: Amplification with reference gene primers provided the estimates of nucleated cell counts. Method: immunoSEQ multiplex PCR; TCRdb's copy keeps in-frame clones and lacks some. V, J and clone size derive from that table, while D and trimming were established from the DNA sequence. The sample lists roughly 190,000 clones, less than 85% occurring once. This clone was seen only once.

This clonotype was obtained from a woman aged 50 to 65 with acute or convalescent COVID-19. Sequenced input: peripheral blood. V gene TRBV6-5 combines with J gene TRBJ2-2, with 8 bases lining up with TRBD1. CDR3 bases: TGTGCCAGCAGTCCCGGGGCAGGGGGCCCCGGGGAGCTGTTTTTT. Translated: CASSPGAGGPGELFF.